The entry below gives a single TCR beta chain sequence along with its context. The CDR3 contains 18 residues. The J segment lost 5 bases and the V segment lost 7 bases, leaving 21 bases of the junction unmatched. Germline CDR1 SEHNR, CDR2 FQNEAQ (reference sequence). The entry originates in a study of blood T cell repertoires in COVID-19. Study summary: The United States, Italy and Spain were the sources of the acute and convalescent COVID-19 samples. From T cells, B-cell-depleted T cells, or PBMCs came the material, which was cDNA or gDNA.

Clones were read by immunoSEQ multiplex PCR, and TCRdb kept only the in-frame ones, dropping some. The table shows 90,000 to 120,000 clones, with about three quarters occurring only once. This receptor was taken from a woman between 40 and 55 years old with acute or convalescent COVID-19. The specimen was peripheral blood. The chain couples TRBV7-9 to TRBJ2-5; 8 positions agree with TRBD2. DNA for the CDR3: TGTGCCAGCAACGGACTCGCGGGGGGCCGGGGGGAAATGGAGACCCAGTACTTC. Amino acid sequence: CASNGLAGGRGEMETQYF.